This passage covers 29 T cell receptor beta chains from one sample sequenced in a study of blood T cell repertoires in COVID-19. Repertoires were generated with immunoSEQ multiplex PCR, while TCRdb's copy carries only in-frame clones and drops some. The repertoire holds about 68,000 clones, more than 60% seen once, with roughly 21% in the top ten. The specimen sequenced was peripheral blood. Receptors originate from a human donor in a cohort sampled during active COVID-19.

This chain's CDR3 is CASALAGGLTDTQYF. The CDR3 DNA is TGTGCCAGTGCACTAGCGGGGGGGCTCACAGATACGCAGTATTTT. V is TRBV2 and J is TRBJ2-3; TRBD2 matches at 13 bases. The CDR3 spans 15 residues. The trim removed 9 bases at V and 2 bases at J, leaving 5 bases unmatched. Germline lookup yields CDR1 SNHLY and CDR2 FYNNEI.

The chain couples TRBV4-1 to TRBJ1-4; TRBD1 is a possible D gene (5 bases). Germline CDR1 is MGHRA and CDR2 is YSYEKL. The CDR3 is 16 residues long. Deletions cut 1 base from V and 4 bases from J, with 13 bases between. The CDR3 coding sequence is TGCGCCAGCAGCCAAGGCGTGTGGCAGGGTAATGAAAAACTGTTTTTT. Protein: CASSQGVWQGNEKLFF.

The chain is built from TRBV6-1 and TRBJ2-7, with D possibly matching TRBD1 (5 bases). Germline values: CDR1 MNHNS, CDR2 SASEGT. CDR3 length: 14 residues. Trimming took off 2 bases at V and 2 bases at J, with 10 bases between the two ends. In DNA form, the CDR3 reads TGTGCCAGCAGTGAAAGGCAGGACACCTACGAGCAGTACTTC. Protein: CASSERQDTYEQYF.

This clone was detected only once. The chain has TRBV10-2 and TRBJ2-1; D ambiguous. CDR1 WSHSY and CDR2 SAAADI come from the germline V gene. CDR3 size: 11 residues. Trimming left V 2 bases short and J 12 bases short, with 8 bases between. This chain's CDR3 is CASSERSWQFF. DNA of the CDR3: TGCGCCAGCAGTGAGCGGTCCTGGCAGTTCTTC.

The rearrangement uses TRBV5-1 and TRBJ2-5, with TRBD2 identical over 8 bases. CDR3 length: 14 amino acids. V lost 4 bases and J lost 5; bases outside the gene matches: 7. Germline assignment: CDR1 SGHRS and CDR2 YFSETQ. CDR3 sequence reads: CASSPGLAGETQYF. CDR3 sequence (DNA): TGCGCCAGCAGCCCCGGACTAGCTGGGGAGACCCAGTACTTC.

This clone was detected only a few times. One end of the junction is discordant with germline, which a read error may explain. J is TRBJ2-7 and V is TRBV7-8; the D gene is possibly TRBD2 (6 bases). From germline, CDR1 is SGHVS and CDR2 FQNEAQ. The length of the CDR3 is 16 residues. The CDR3 sequence: CASSSSRAAGLTPHFF. The CDR3 coding sequence is TGTGCCAGCAGCTCCTCACGCGCAGCGGGTTTAACTCCCCATTTTTTC.

This CDR3 is CASWYRFPPQETQYF. The CDR3 bases are TGTGCCAGCTGGTATCGGTTCCCCCCCCAAGAGACCCAGTACTTC. This chain joins TRBV6-5 and TRBJ2-5; D is unresolved. Germline values: CDR1 MNHEY, CDR2 SVGAGI. The CDR3 extends over 15 amino acids. V was shortened by 8 bases and J by 1 base, with 17 bases between the two germline ends.

The rearrangement uses TRBV10-2 and TRBJ2-3, with TRBD2 matching over 8 bases. The CDR3 has 13 amino acids. The germline V gene has CDR1 WSHSY and CDR2 SAAADI. V lost 7 bases to trimming and J lost 6 bases; unmatched junction nucleotides: 6. The CDR3 bases are TGCGCCAGCAAGGAGAGCGGGAGTGATACGCAGTATTTT. This translates into CASKESGSDTQYF.

This clone was seen a handful of times. CDR3 loop: CASSQGTASPLHF. The CDR3 nucleotides are TGTGCCAGCAGCCAGGGGACAGCTAGCCCCCTCCACTTT. V usage is TRBV7-9 and J usage is TRBJ1-6; 7 bases agree with TRBD1. From germline, CDR1 is SEHNR and CDR2 FQNEAQ (reference sequence). Losses at the gene ends were 5 bases for V and 13 bases for J; bases not matched to a gene: 8. The CDR3 has 13 residues.

The genes are TRBV7-9 and TRBJ2-7; 10 nucleotides line up with TRBD2. The CDR3 consists of 16 residues. The germline V gene encodes CDR1 SEHNR and CDR2 FQNEAQ (reference sequence). V shed 0 bases, J shed 3 bases, and the junction held 5 bases outside the gene matches. In DNA form, the CDR3 reads TGTGCCAGCAGCTTAGCCCCTAGCGGGAGCGGCTACGAGCAGTACTTC. This codes for CASSLAPSGSGYEQYF.

CDR3: CASSLGWRGQGHVWETQYF. The CDR3 bases are TGTGCCAGCAGCTTAGGGTGGCGAGGACAGGGGCACGTTTGGGAGACCCAGTACTTC. The V and J genes are TRBV11-2 and TRBJ2-5; TRBD1 aligns across 9 bases. CDR3 length: 19 amino acids. Per the germline V gene, CDR1 is SGHAT and CDR2 is FQNNGV. With 1 base clipped from V and 5 bases from J, the junction kept 17 bases outside the gene matches.

J is TRBJ1-1 and V is TRBV3-1 (or the pseudogene TRBV3-2), with no clear D. The CDR3 is 14 amino acids. Looked up from germline, CDR1 is LGHDT and CDR2 is YNNKEL (reference sequence). Trimming pared 1 base from V and 0 bases from J, leaving 6 bases between. The chain's CDR3 is CASSQGALNTEAFF. Written as DNA, the CDR3 is TGTGCCAGCAGCCAAGGGGCGCTGAACACTGAAGCTTTCTTT.

In this sample, this clone is medium-sized. The chain uses TRBV7-9 and TRBJ2-5; 7 nucleotides agree with TRBD2. CDR1 and CDR2 (germline): SEHNR, FQNEAQ (reference sequence). V trimming: 5 bases; J trimming: 5 bases; junction bases outside the gene matches: 11. The CDR3 loop spans 15 amino acids. The CDR3 is CASSPKTSVGETQYF. The DNA of the CDR3 is TGTGCCAGCAGCCCCAAAACTAGCGTAGGGGAGACCCAGTACTTC.

The gene calls are TRBV29-1 and TRBJ2-5, with D perhaps matching TRBD1 (6 bases). The CDR3 extends over 13 amino acids. V lost 4 bases to trimming and J lost 5 bases, with 14 bases between them. Per the germline V gene, CDR1 is SQVTM and CDR2 is ANQGSEA. The CDR3 nucleotides are TGCAGCGTTGTTTCAGGGCAGGGGGAGACCCAGTACTTC. Translating it yields CSVVSGQGETQYF.

The chain is built from TRBV18 and TRBJ1-2, with 9 nucleotides matching TRBD1. Germline trimming cut 6 bases from V and 6 bases from J; bases unmatched to any gene: 5. Germline CDR1 and CDR2: KGHSH and LQKENI. The CDR3 runs 13 residues. DNA for the CDR3: TGTGCCAGCTCCCGGGACAGGGATGATGGCTACACCTTC. Protein sequence: CASSRDRDDGYTF.

This clone has only a few counts. The V call is TRBV5-6, the J call TRBJ1-3; 9 bases line up with TRBD1. Germline CDR1 SGHDT, CDR2 YYEEEE. This CDR3 is 16 amino acids long. The junction had 4 bases not matched to a gene; V was cut back by 3 bases and J by 0 bases. CDR3 loop: CASSYTGGFSGNTIYF. CDR3 DNA sequence: TGTGCCAGCAGCTATACAGGGGGCTTCTCTGGAAACACCATATATTTT.

This clone was seen once. The chain couples TRBV7-2 to TRBJ2-1, with 10 positions matching TRBD2. The J segment lost 7 bases and the V segment lost 1 base, leaving 4 bases of the junction unmatched. Germline CDR1 SGHTA, CDR2 FQGNSA. This CDR3 contains 15 residues. The CDR3 protein is CASSLVGTSANEQFF. CDR3 in DNA: TGTGCCAGCAGCTTAGTGGGGACTAGCGCTAATGAGCAGTTCTTC.

The CDR3 spells CASIRDRGQETQYF. In DNA form, the CDR3 reads TGTGCCAGTATTAGGGACAGGGGGCAAGAGACCCAGTACTTC. The V gene is TRBV2, the J gene TRBJ2-5, with 11 nucleotides matching TRBD1. CDR3 length: 14 amino acids. V trimming: 9 bases; J trimming: 2 bases; junction bases outside the gene matches: 5. Germline values: CDR1 SNHLY, CDR2 FYNNEI.

The V call is TRBV5-1, the J call TRBJ2-7; 7 nucleotides line up with TRBD1. The trim removed 1 base at V and 2 bases at J, leaving 3 bases unmatched. The germline gives CDR1 SGHRS, CDR2 YFSETQ. The CDR3 contains 14 residues. This CDR3 is CASSLTGDPYEQYF. In DNA form, the CDR3 reads TGCGCCAGCAGCTTGACAGGGGACCCCTACGAGCAGTACTTC.

V gene TRBV19 combines with J gene TRBJ1-6; possibly TRBD1 for D (6 bases). V lost 10 bases, J lost 7 bases, and 26 bases lay in between. In germline, CDR1 is LNHDA, CDR2 SQIVND (reference sequence). The CDR3 covers 17 residues. The CDR3: CATQQKGLGHRNSPLHF. CDR3 bases: TGTGCCACTCAGCAAAAAGGACTGGGACACAGAAATTCACCCCTCCACTTT.

The genes are TRBV6-2 or TRBV6-3 and TRBJ1-5; D ambiguous. Germline V gene lookup returns CDR1 MNHEY and CDR2 SVGEGT. The germline V and J ends were trimmed by 0 bases and 10 bases, with 16 bases remaining between them. This CDR3 is built from 15 residues. The CDR3 region is CASSYSGQDLRPQHF. CDR3 in DNA: TGTGCCAGCAGTTACTCCGGGCAGGACTTGAGACCCCAGCATTTT.

The DNA of the CDR3 is TGCGCCAGCAGCCCGAGGGGACTAGCGGGGGGTTACGAGCAGTACTTC. Its protein is CASSPRGLAGGYEQYF. V gene TRBV4-1 combines with J gene TRBJ2-7, with TRBD2 matching over 15 bases. Germline CDR1 is MGHRA and CDR2 is YSYEKL. This CDR3 is 16 amino acids long. J gave up 4 bases and V 4 bases, and 5 bases lay outside the gene matches.

This rearrangement joins TRBV27 to TRBJ1-1; D remains unclear. Germline V gene sequence: CDR1 MNHEY, CDR2 SMNVEV (reference sequence). The CDR3 spans 13 residues. The V end lost 2 bases, the J end lost 1 base, and 5 bases lay between the germline ends. CDR3 DNA sequence: TGTGCCAGCAGTTTACGAGGGAACACTGAAGCTTTCTTT. Protein sequence: CASSLRGNTEAFF.

This clone turned up a few times. This rearrangement joins TRBV7-2 to TRBJ2-3; 8 bases are a match to TRBD2. CDR1 and CDR2 from the germline V gene are SGHTA and FQGNSA. V trimming: 4 bases; J trimming: 2 bases; junction bases outside the gene matches: 5. The CDR3 has 15 amino acids. This CDR3 reads CASSSQGLDTDTQYF. DNA for the CDR3: TGTGCCAGCAGCTCCCAGGGACTAGACACAGATACGCAGTATTTT.

The chain recombines TRBV16 with TRBJ2-2; possibly TRBD1 for D (6 bases). The length of the CDR3 is 15 residues. V lost 0 bases and J 6 bases, leaving 11 bases between the germline ends. The V gene's germline CDR1 is KGHSY and CDR2 FQNENV. The CDR3 nucleotides are TGTGCCAGCAGCCAATCCAGGGGCTGGGCCGGGGAGCTGTTTTTT. Encoded protein: CASSQSRGWAGELFF.

The J gene is TRBJ1-5, the V gene TRBV18, with a weak D call TRBD1 (6 bases). Trimming stripped 5 bases from V and 0 bases from J, with 17 bases between. Germline loops: CDR1 KGHSH, CDR2 LQKENI. The CDR3 is 17 amino acids. The CDR3 DNA reads as TGTGCCAGCTCAACTTACAGGGATCTATATAGCAATCAGCCCCAGCATTTT. Translating it yields CASSTYRDLYSNQPQHF.

This chain links TRBV7-9 with TRBJ1-5; 7 bases match TRBD1. The CDR3 sequence is 15 residues long. CDR1 SEHNR and CDR2 FQNEAQ come from the germline V gene (reference sequence). The V and J ends lost 5 bases and 6 bases, in that order; junction bases with no gene match: 10. CDR3 loop: CASSPGGQGGQPQHF. CDR3 nucleotides: TGTGCCAGCAGCCCAGGGGGGCAGGGAGGTCAGCCCCAGCATTTT.

This clone showed up just once. The chain's CDR3 is CASSYSTGGSSYEQYF. CDR3 in DNA: TGTGCCAGCAGTTACTCTACGGGGGGGAGCTCCTACGAGCAGTACTTC. The gene calls are TRBV6-5 and TRBJ2-7, with TRBD2 matching 8 bases. The CDR3 spans 16 residues. Trimming removed 0 bases from V and 0 bases from J; junction bases left unmatched: 4. Germline V gene data show CDR1 as MNHEY and CDR2 as SVGAGI.

This clone came up a few times. This chain connects TRBV4-1 to TRBJ1-5; D perhaps matches TRBD1 (5 bases). V shed 4 bases and J shed 6 bases, with 13 bases lying between them. Looked up from germline, CDR1 is MGHRA and CDR2 is YSYEKL. The CDR3 covers 14 residues. The CDR3 DNA reads TGCGCCAGCAGCCCTTTGGGGGGTAGTCAGCCCCAGCATTTT. Its protein is CASSPLGGSQPQHF.